Below are 12 T cell receptor beta chains sequenced from a single sample in a study of blood T cell repertoires in COVID-19. Repertoires were generated with immunoSEQ multiplex PCR, while TCRdb's copy carries only in-frame clones and drops some. The top ten hold roughly 4% of the sample, which has fewer than 400,000 clones, approximately 90% seen once. Sequencing used PBMCs or T cells enriched from blood (not recorded which). These receptors were obtained from a man aged 30-40 years who had recovered from COVID-19.

This sequence joins TRBV13 and TRBJ2-5, with TRBD1 matching over 9 bases. V shed 4 bases and J 5 bases; nucleotides not matched to a gene: 5. This CDR3 is built from 14 residues. CDR1 and CDR2 (germline): PRHDT, FYEKMQ (reference sequence). The chain's CDR3 is CASSWTGAGETQYF. CDR3 in DNA: TGTGCCAGCAGCTGGACAGGGGCGGGGGAGACCCAGTACTTC.

This sequence joins TRBV10-3 and TRBJ2-5, with D tentatively TRBD2 (6 bases). CDR3 size: 18 residues. Germline V gene data show CDR1 as ENHRY and CDR2 as SYGVKD. Trimming removed 0 bases from V and 2 bases from J, with 19 bases in between. This CDR3 reads CAISESNSGRVRQETQYF. As DNA, the CDR3 is TGTGCCATCAGTGAGTCGAATAGCGGAAGAGTGAGGCAAGAGACCCAGTACTTC.

The chain combines TRBV11-2 with TRBJ1-1, with D unresolved. The CDR3 consists of 13 residues. The V end lost 5 bases, the J end lost 6 bases, and 13 bases lay between the germline ends. Germline CDR1 SGHAT, CDR2 FQNNGV. The CDR3 region is CASSGPEGAEAFF. CDR3 in DNA: TGTGCCAGCAGCGGGCCCGAGGGCGCTGAAGCTTTCTTT.

As for this clone: This CDR3 is also generated by other DNA sequences in the sample. This chain connects TRBV6-5 to TRBJ2-1, with 7 bases matching TRBD2. V shed 0 bases, J shed 0 bases, and the junction held 2 bases outside the gene matches. Per germline, CDR1 MNHEY and CDR2 SVGAGI. This CDR3 has 16 residues. The CDR3 protein is CASSYSGGSSYNEQFF. DNA of the CDR3: TGTGCCAGCAGTTACTCGGGAGGGAGCTCCTACAATGAGCAGTTCTTC.

The genes are TRBV2 and TRBJ1-4; TRBD1 might be the D (6 bases). The CDR3 totals 16 residues. Germline V gives CDR1 SNHLY, CDR2 FYNNEI. Trimming pared 11 bases from V and 7 bases from J, leaving 26 bases between. CDR3 sequence (DNA): TGTGCCGGAACTGGGGCAGGGGCTGGTGTGGCTGAAAAACTGTTTTTT. Translation gives CAGTGAGAGVAEKLFF. The full variable domain, rest sourced from reference TRBV2 and TRBJ1-4, is EPEVTQTPSHQVTQMGQEVILRCVPISNHLYFYWYRQILGQKVEFLVSFYNNEISEKSEIFDDQFSVERPDGSNFTLKIRSTKLEDSAMYFCAGTGAGAGVAEKLFFGSGTQLSVL.

The chain combines TRBV4-1 with TRBJ1-2; no firm D call. CDR3 length: 13 residues. The germline V gene encodes CDR1 MGHRA and CDR2 YSYEKL. The V end lost 1 base, the J end lost 3 bases, and 6 bases lay between the germline ends. CDR3 protein: CASSQVGHYGYTF. CDR3 DNA: TGCGCCAGCAGCCAAGTCGGTCACTATGGCTACACCTTC.

V and J are TRBV7-2 and TRBJ1-4; perhaps TRBD1 as D (6 bases). Per germline, CDR1 SGHTA and CDR2 FQGNSA. The V and J ends lost 5 bases and 8 bases respectively, with 15 bases between them. The CDR3 spans 14 residues. The CDR3 is CASSLQGGIEKLFF. CDR3 coding DNA: TGTGCCAGCAGCCTACAGGGAGGGATAGAAAAACTGTTTTTT.

This clone was seen just once. The V and J genes are TRBV6-5 and TRBJ1-5; 7 bases agree with TRBD1. Trimming removed 6 bases from V and 4 bases from J; junction bases left unmatched: 6. Germline V gene sequence: CDR1 MNHEY, CDR2 SVGAGI. The CDR3 spans 14 residues. The CDR3 nucleotides read TGTGCCAGCAGCCTTCAGGGGGAGAATCAGCCCCAGCATTTT. It specifies CASSLQGENQPQHF.

The V call is TRBV2, the J call TRBJ2-3; 13 positions match TRBD2. The CDR3 runs 18 residues. Losses at the gene ends were 7 bases for V and 5 bases for J; bases not matched to a gene: 15. The V gene's germline CDR1 is SNHLY and CDR2 FYNNEI. CDR3 coding DNA: TGTGCCAGCATCGGGGGCTTGACTAGCGGGGGGCTCAGAGATACGCAGTATTTT. Amino acid sequence: CASIGGLTSGGLRDTQYF.

The genes are TRBV28 and TRBJ2-3; 8 bases line up with TRBD1. V gave up 0 bases and J gave up 4 bases; unmatched junction bases: 3. The CDR3 contains 15 residues. Germline assignment: CDR1 MDHEN and CDR2 SYDVKM. The CDR3 protein is CASSLWDRVSDTQYF. The CDR3 coding sequence is TGTGCCAGCAGTTTATGGGACAGGGTCTCAGATACGCAGTATTTT.

The chain is built from TRBV6-5 and TRBJ2-3, with 12 bases matching TRBD2. Losses at the gene ends were 4 bases for V and 6 bases for J; bases not matched to a gene: 2. This CDR3 has 14 amino acids. From germline, CDR1 is MNHEY and CDR2 SVGAGI. The CDR3 protein is CASSSSGRVDTQYF. The CDR3 nucleotides are TGTGCCAGCAGTTCTAGCGGGAGGGTCGATACGCAGTATTTT.

This chain joins TRBV5-4 and TRBJ1-2; 7 positions agree with TRBD1. The CDR3 totals 14 residues. J lost 5 bases, V lost 4 bases, and 8 bases had no gene match. Germline V gene sequence: CDR1 SGHNT, CDR2 YYREEE (reference sequence). CDR3 region: CASSRNRGGYGYTF. CDR3 coding DNA: TGTGCCAGCAGCCGGAACAGGGGAGGTTATGGCTACACCTTC.